This paragraph reports one T cell receptor beta chain. These donors, healthy bone marrow donors, were studied. Though nominally healthy at sampling, donors likely had unrecorded immune exposures. The sample belongs to a study of cytomegalovirus exposure and HLA in healthy donors. V was shortened by 7 bases and J by 7 bases, with 20 bases between the two germline ends. Germline lookup yields CDR1 WSHSY and CDR2 SAAADI. This CDR3 has 14 residues. The primer mix had 60 Vbeta and 13 Jbeta primers. Using immunoSEQ multiplex PCR, the repertoire was profiled, and TCRdb retains in-frame clones only, with some absent. Seen in this sample are around 100,000 clones; the ten most common clones hold about 0.59%.

Input material: PBMCs. The V and J genes are TRBV10-2 and TRBJ2-7, with D possibly TRBD2 on 5 matching bases. The sequence was obtained from a man aged 45-60 years in good health and CMV-seronegative. For the CDR3, the DNA is TGCGCCAGCAACTGGAAGTTCCCTCCGGGGGAGCAGTACTTC. Its translation is CASNWKFPPGEQYF.